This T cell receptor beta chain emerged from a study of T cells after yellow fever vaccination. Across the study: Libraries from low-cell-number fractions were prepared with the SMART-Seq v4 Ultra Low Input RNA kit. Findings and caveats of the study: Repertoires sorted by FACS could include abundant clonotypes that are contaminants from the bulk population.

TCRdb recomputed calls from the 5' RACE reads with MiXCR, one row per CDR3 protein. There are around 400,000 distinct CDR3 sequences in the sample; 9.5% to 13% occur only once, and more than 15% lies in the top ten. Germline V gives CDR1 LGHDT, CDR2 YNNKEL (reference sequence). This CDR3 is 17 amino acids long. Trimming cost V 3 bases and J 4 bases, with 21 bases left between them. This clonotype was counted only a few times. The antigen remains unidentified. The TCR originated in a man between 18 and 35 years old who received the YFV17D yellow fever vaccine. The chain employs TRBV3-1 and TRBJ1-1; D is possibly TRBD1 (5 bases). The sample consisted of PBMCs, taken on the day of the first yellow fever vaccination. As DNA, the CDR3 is TGTGCCAGCAGCCAGATGGGGCCAGGCCTAGTGGGCACTGAAGCTTTCTTT. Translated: CASSQMGPGLVGTEAFF.